Listed here are 9 T cell receptor beta chains from one sample, sequenced in a study of cytomegalovirus exposure and HLA in healthy donors. 60 Vbeta and 13 Jbeta primers were used in PCR. Here immunoSEQ multiplex PCR was the method, and the copy in TCRdb shows in-frame clones only, minus some. The table has about 140,000 clones, about 80% seen once; the top ten hold roughly 1.9%. Sequencing was carried out using PBMCs. These receptors came from a woman aged 40 to 50 in good health and CMV-seronegative.

A remark on this clone: Germline and junction disagree at one end, which may indicate a read error. The chain links TRBV7-9 to TRBJ1-4; possibly TRBD1 for D (6 bases). The CDR3 sequence is 15 residues long. CDR1 SEHNR and CDR2 FQNEAQ come from the germline V gene (reference sequence). The DNA for the CDR3 is TGTTCCAGCAGCCCAGGGAGCGGGGGGCGAGAAAAACTGTTTTTT. It translates to CSSSPGSGGREKLFF. Filled out from reference TRBV7-9 and TRBJ1-4, the complete variable domain reads DTGVSQNPRHKITKRGQNVTFRCDPISEHNRLYWYRQTLGQGPEFLTYFQNEAQLEKSRLLSDRFSAERPKGSFSTLEIQRTEQGDSAMYLCSSSPGSGGREKLFFGSGTQLSVL.

The CDR3 loop is CASSKIARTGAYEQYF. The CDR3 nucleotides are TGTGCCAGCAGCAAGATCGCCCGGACAGGGGCCTACGAGCAGTACTTC. The chain recombines TRBV9 with TRBJ2-5; TRBD1 matches at 9 bases. With the DNA end fitting TRBJ2-7 better, the J assignment may be wrong. Germline assignment: CDR1 SGDLS and CDR2 YYNGEE. This CDR3 spans 16 amino acids.

The chain joins TRBV18 to TRBJ2-1; 7 bases are shared with TRBD1. The CDR3 contains 15 residues. Germline lookup yields CDR1 KGHSH and CDR2 LQKENI. V dropped 2 bases and J dropped 6; count of bases not matched to a gene: 7. As DNA, the CDR3 is TGTGCCAGCTCACCAGTTCATAACAGGGGCAATGAGCAGTTCTTC. Amino acid sequence: CASSPVHNRGNEQFF.

This chain uses TRBV11-2 with TRBJ2-1; 9 bases match TRBD2. In germline, CDR1 is SGHAT, CDR2 FQNNGV. V dropped 1 base and J dropped 4; count of bases not matched to a gene: 2. The CDR3 covers 15 residues. The CDR3 DNA reads as TGTGCCAGCAGCTTAGCTAGCGGGGCTTACAATGAGCAGTTCTTC. Translation: CASSLASGAYNEQFF.

The gene calls are TRBV5-1 and TRBJ1-6; 7 bases are shared with TRBD1. The germline CDR1 and CDR2 sequences are SGHRS and YFSETQ. V dropped 2 bases and J dropped 5; count of bases not matched to a gene: 4. CDR3 length equals 15 residues. Here the CDR3 reads CASSFGTEHNSPLHF. CDR3 bases: TGCGCCAGCAGCTTTGGGACAGAGCATAATTCACCCCTCCACTTT.

The genes are TRBV28 and TRBJ1-5; 11 nucleotides align to TRBD1. V was pared by 6 bases and J by 6 bases, with 4 bases of the junction left unmatched. CDR3 size: 14 residues. Germline loops: CDR1 MDHEN, CDR2 SYDVKM. The CDR3 bases are TGTGCCAGCAGATGGACAGGGGGCAGTCAGCCCCAGCATTTT. Translated, it gives CASRWTGGSQPQHF.

V gene TRBV28 combines with J gene TRBJ2-7; TRBD2 agrees at 8 bases. V gave up 6 bases and J gave up 4 bases; unmatched junction bases: 11. This CDR3 comprises 15 residues. Germline V gene lookup returns CDR1 MDHEN and CDR2 SYDVKM. CDR3 region: CASRYTSGRRYEQYF. CDR3 in DNA: TGTGCCAGCAGGTATACTAGCGGCAGACGATACGAGCAGTACTTC. The variable domain in full, completed from reference TRBV28 and TRBJ2-7, reads DVKVTQSSRYLVKRTGEKVFLECVQDMDHENMFWYRQDPGLGLRLIYFSYDVKMKEKGDIPEGYSVSREKKERFSLILESASTNQTSMYLCASRYTSGRRYEQYFGPGTRLTVT.

This chain connects TRBV12-5 to TRBJ1-1; D is unclear. The CDR3 is 12 residues long. CDR1 LGHNT and CDR2 FRNRAP come from the germline V gene. Trimming removed 3 bases at V and 2 bases at J, with 4 bases between. The CDR3 reads CASGLQNTEAFF. CDR3 nucleotide sequence: TGTGCTAGTGGTTTACAAAACACTGAAGCTTTCTTT.

The V and J genes are TRBV11-2 and TRBJ2-7; D not certain. The CDR3 totals 18 residues. The germline V and J ends were trimmed by 5 bases and 0 bases, with 23 bases remaining between them. Germline V gene sequence: CDR1 SGHAT, CDR2 FQNNGV. For the CDR3, the DNA is TGTGCCAGCAGCCCTATTTCGCGGCGGCTGACTTACTCCTACGAGCAGTACTTC. This gives the protein CASSPISRRLTYSYEQYF.